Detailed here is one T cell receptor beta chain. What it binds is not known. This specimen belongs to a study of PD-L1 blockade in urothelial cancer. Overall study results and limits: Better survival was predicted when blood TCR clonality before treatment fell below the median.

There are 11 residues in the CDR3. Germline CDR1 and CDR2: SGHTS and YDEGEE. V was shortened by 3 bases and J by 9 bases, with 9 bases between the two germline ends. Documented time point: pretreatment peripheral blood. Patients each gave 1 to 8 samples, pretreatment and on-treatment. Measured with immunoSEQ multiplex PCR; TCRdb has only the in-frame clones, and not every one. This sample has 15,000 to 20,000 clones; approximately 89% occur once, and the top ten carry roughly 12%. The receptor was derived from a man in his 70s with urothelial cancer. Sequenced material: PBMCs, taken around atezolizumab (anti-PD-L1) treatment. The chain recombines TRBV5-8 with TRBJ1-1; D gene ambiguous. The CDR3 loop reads CASSSPRQAFF. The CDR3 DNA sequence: TGTGCCAGCAGCTCCCCGCGTCAAGCTTTCTTT.